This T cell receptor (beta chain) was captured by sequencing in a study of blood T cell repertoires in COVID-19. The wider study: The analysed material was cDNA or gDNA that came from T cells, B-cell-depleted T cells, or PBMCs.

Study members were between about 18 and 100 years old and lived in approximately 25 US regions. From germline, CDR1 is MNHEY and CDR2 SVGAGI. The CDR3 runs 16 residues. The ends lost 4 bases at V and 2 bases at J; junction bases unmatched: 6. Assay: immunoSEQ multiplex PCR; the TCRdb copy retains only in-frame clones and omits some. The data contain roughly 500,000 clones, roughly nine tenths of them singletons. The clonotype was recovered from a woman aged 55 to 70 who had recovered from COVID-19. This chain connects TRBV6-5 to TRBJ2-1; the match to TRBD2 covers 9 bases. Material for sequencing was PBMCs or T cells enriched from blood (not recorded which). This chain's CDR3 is CASSSSSGGPYNEQFF. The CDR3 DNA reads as TGTGCCAGCAGTTCCTCCAGCGGGGGGCCCTACAATGAGCAGTTCTTC.